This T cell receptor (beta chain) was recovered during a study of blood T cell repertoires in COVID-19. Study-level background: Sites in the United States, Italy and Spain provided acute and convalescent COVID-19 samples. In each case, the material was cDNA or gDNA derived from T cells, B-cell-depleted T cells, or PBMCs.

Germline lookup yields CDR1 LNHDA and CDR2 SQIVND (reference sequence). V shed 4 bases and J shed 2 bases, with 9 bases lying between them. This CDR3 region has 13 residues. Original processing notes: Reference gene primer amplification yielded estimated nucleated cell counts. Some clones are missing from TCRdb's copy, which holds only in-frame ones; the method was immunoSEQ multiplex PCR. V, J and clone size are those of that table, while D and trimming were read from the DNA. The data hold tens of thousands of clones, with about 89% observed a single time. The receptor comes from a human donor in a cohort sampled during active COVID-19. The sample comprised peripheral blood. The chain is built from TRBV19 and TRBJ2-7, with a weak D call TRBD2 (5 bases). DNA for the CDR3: TGTGCCAGTAGTAGGGAGCCGACCTACGAGCAGTACTTC. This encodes CASSREPTYEQYF.